One sample yielded the 25 T cell receptor beta chains listed below, sequenced in a study of blood T cell repertoires in COVID-19. Measured with immunoSEQ multiplex PCR; TCRdb has only the in-frame clones, and not every one. This table holds some 80,000 clones, approximately 91% found once. Sequencing was carried out using peripheral blood. The receptors come from a man aged 50 or older with COVID-19, enrolled during active disease.

The V call is TRBV27, the J call TRBJ1-6; D is possibly TRBD1 (6 bases). This CDR3 region has 13 residues. CDR1 is MNHEY and CDR2 is SMNVEV in the germline V gene (reference sequence). The ends were cut back, 5 bases at V and 8 bases at J, with 10 bases in the middle. The CDR3 DNA reads TGTGCCAGCAGTCTTCGGACAGATTCACCCCTCCACTTT. Protein: CASSLRTDSPLHF.

The chain combines TRBV19 with TRBJ1-1, with no clear D. Germline assignment: CDR1 LNHDA and CDR2 SQIVND (reference sequence). The CDR3 loop spans 16 amino acids. The V end was cut by 1 base, the J end by 1 base, with 13 bases between. The CDR3 DNA reads as TGTGCCAGTAGTATAGGGAAATGGAGGGAGAACACTGAAGCTTTCTTT. Translation: CASSIGKWRENTEAFF.

The chain recombines TRBV28 with TRBJ2-6, with D perhaps TRBD1 (5 bases). This CDR3 contains 15 residues. Trimming took 6 bases from V and 0 from J, leaving 9 bases between them. The V gene's germline CDR1 is MDHEN and CDR2 SYDVKM. The CDR3 DNA follows: TGTGCCAGCAGCGACAGCTACTCTGGGGCCAACGTCCTGACTTTC. Residues: CASSDSYSGANVLTF.

This rearrangement joins TRBV29-1 to TRBJ1-1, with TRBD1 identical over 7 bases. The CDR3 length is 13 residues. CDR1 and CDR2 from the germline V gene are SQVTM and ANQGSEA. Trimming removed 2 bases from V and 5 bases from J; junction bases left unmatched: 5. CDR3 in amino acids: CSVERQGETEAFF. In DNA form, the CDR3 reads TGCAGCGTTGAACGCCAGGGGGAAACTGAAGCTTTCTTT.

This chain joins TRBV9 and TRBJ2-5, with D tentatively TRBD2 (5 bases). V lost 2 bases and J 2 bases, leaving 10 bases between the germline ends. The length of the CDR3 is 14 residues. Germline CDR1 is SGDLS and CDR2 is YYNGEE. CDR3: CASSVTEVQETQYF. The CDR3 bases are TGTGCCAGCAGCGTGACGGAGGTTCAAGAGACCCAGTACTTC.

The chain has TRBV3-1 (or the pseudogene TRBV3-2) and TRBJ1-2, with 7 bases identical to TRBD1. CDR1 LGHDT and CDR2 YNNKEL come from the germline V gene (reference sequence). Trimming at V came to 1 base and at J to 4 bases, leaving 6 bases not matched to a gene. The CDR3 has 15 amino acids. The CDR3 reads CASSQGQGSGYGYTF. Written as DNA, the CDR3 is TGTGCCAGCAGCCAAGGACAGGGCTCGGGCTATGGCTACACCTTC.

The chain employs TRBV7-3 and TRBJ2-1, with 9 bases that match TRBD2. The length of the CDR3 is 16 residues. CDR1 is SGHTA, CDR2 FQGTGA, per germline. J gave up 5 bases and V 1 base, and 6 bases lay outside the gene matches. The CDR3 nucleotides read TGTGCCAGCAGCTTAATCGCGGGACTAGCCCACAATGAGCAGTTCTTC. This sequence encodes CASSLIAGLAHNEQFF.

The chain is built from TRBV27 and TRBJ2-2, with 12 bases that match TRBD2. CDR3 length: 16 residues. Germline V gives CDR1 MNHEY, CDR2 SMNVEV (reference sequence). The junction had 8 bases not matched to a gene; V was cut back by 7 bases and J by 5 bases. CDR3 residues: CASTQLAGGWTGELFF. The CDR3, as DNA: TGTGCCAGCACCCAACTAGCGGGAGGTTGGACCGGGGAGCTGTTTTTT.

J is TRBJ1-1 and V is TRBV28; 7 positions agree with TRBD1. Germline CDR1 reads MDHEN; CDR2 reads SYDVKM. V gave up 4 bases and J gave up 4 bases; unmatched junction bases: 3. This CDR3 is built from 13 residues. CDR3 in DNA: TGTGCCAGCAGTTACGACAGGGTCACTGAAGCTTTCTTT. Its protein product is CASSYDRVTEAFF.

The gene calls are TRBV2 and TRBJ2-2; 7 bases align to TRBD2. J lost 4 bases, V lost 8 bases, and 7 bases had no gene match. CDR3 length equals 14 residues. Per germline, CDR1 SNHLY and CDR2 FYNNEI. The CDR3 loop reads CASLLGEGTGELFF. CDR3 sequence (DNA): TGTGCCAGCCTATTGGGGGAGGGCACCGGGGAGCTGTTTTTT. Drawing the rest from reference TRBV2 and TRBJ2-2, the complete variable domain is EPEVTQTPSHQVTQMGQEVILRCVPISNHLYFYWYRQILGQKVEFLVSFYNNEISEKSEIFDDQFSVERPDGSNFTLKIRSTKLEDSAMYFCASLLGEGTGELFFGEGSRLTVL.

The chain uses TRBV7-7 and TRBJ2-1; 11 bases match TRBD2. The junction had 9 bases not matched to a gene; V was cut back by 5 bases and J by 9 bases. There are 15 residues in the CDR3. Germline CDR1 and CDR2: SSHAT and FNYEAQ (reference sequence). The CDR3 region has the DNA TGTGCCAGCAGCCCAATAGCGGGAGGGCGGAGTGAGCAGTTCTTC. Translation gives CASSPIAGGRSEQFF.

The V call is TRBV15, the J call TRBJ1-1; the D gene is possibly TRBD1 (5 bases). Germline V CDR1 and CDR2: LNHNV, YYDKDF (reference sequence). V lost 8 bases and J lost 5, with 9 bases in between. This CDR3 has 11 residues. CDR3 sequence (DNA): TGTGCCACCGAAGGGGAAACTGAAGCTTTCTTT. Translated, it gives CATEGETEAFF.

J is TRBJ1-1 and V is TRBV5-1; D ambiguous. CDR1 and CDR2 from the germline V gene are SGHRS and YFSETQ. This CDR3 has 14 amino acids. The V end was cut by 0 bases, the J end by 5 bases, with 11 bases between. CDR3 DNA: TGCGCCAGCAGCTTGGGAGCAGGAGGGACTGAAGCTTTCTTT. Residues: CASSLGAGGTEAFF.

The rearrangement joins TRBV7-8 to TRBJ2-3, with D perhaps matching TRBD2 (5 bases). Germline assignment: CDR1 SGHVS and CDR2 FQNEAQ. CDR3 size: 14 residues. V was cut by 2 bases and J by 4 bases, with 10 bases left in between. This CDR3 reads CASSLPGSPDTQYF. The CDR3 bases are TGTGCCAGCAGCTTACCGGGAAGCCCAGATACGCAGTATTTT.

The gene calls are TRBV27 and TRBJ1-6; 7 bases match TRBD1. The germline V gene has CDR1 MNHEY and CDR2 SMNVEV (reference sequence). J lost 0 bases, V lost 4 bases, and 15 bases had no gene match. The CDR3 extends over 20 amino acids. Written as DNA, the CDR3 is TGTGCCAGCAGTTCAACTCCCCCACAGACAGGGAGCTCCTATAATTCACCCCTCCACTTT. It specifies CASSSTPPQTGSSYNSPLHF.

V gene TRBV7-9 combines with J gene TRBJ2-5, with TRBD2 matching over 8 bases. The CDR3 consists of 17 residues. V was pared by 8 bases and J by 5 bases, with 19 bases of the junction left unmatched. Germline loops: CDR1 SEHNR, CDR2 FQNEAQ (reference sequence). CDR3 sequence reads: CASGGSKGLEGFETQYF. The CDR3 nucleotides read TGTGCCAGCGGTGGCTCAAAGGGACTAGAGGGTTTTGAGACCCAGTACTTC.

The CDR3 region has the DNA TGTGCCAGCAGCTTATCCGTAAGCACAGATACGCAGTATTTT. Residues: CASSLSVSTDTQYF. The chain uses TRBV7-2 and TRBJ2-3; D unclear. The CDR3 is 14 amino acids. Germline CDR1 reads SGHTA; CDR2 reads FQGNSA. The V gene lost 2 bases and the J gene lost 0 bases, with 6 bases spanning the gap.

The chain has TRBV13 and TRBJ2-1, with 9 bases lining up with TRBD1. The CDR3 has 17 residues. In germline, CDR1 is PRHDT, CDR2 FYEKMQ (reference sequence). V trimming: 0 bases; J trimming: 10 bases; junction bases outside the gene matches: 13. The CDR3 region has the DNA TGTGCCAGCAGCTTAGGAGCGGGACAGGGAATCCCATGGGAGCAGTTCTTC. It is translated as CASSLGAGQGIPWEQFF. Using reference TRBV13 and TRBJ2-1 for the parts outside the CDR3, the full variable domain is AAGVIQSPRHLIKEKRETATLKCYPIPRHDTVYWYQQGPGQDPQFLISFYEKMQSDKGSIPDRFSAQQFSDYHSELNMSSLELGDSALYFCASSLGAGQGIPWEQFFGPGTRLTVL.

This chain links TRBV28 with TRBJ2-5; 9 bases fit TRBD2. This CDR3 contains 16 residues. Losses at the gene ends were 4 bases for V and 5 bases for J; bases not matched to a gene: 11. Per germline, CDR1 MDHEN and CDR2 SYDVKM. Written as DNA, the CDR3 is TGTGCCAGCAGTTCGACTAGCGGCGGTAGAGGGGAGACCCAGTACTTC. Residues: CASSSTSGGRGETQYF.

This chain links TRBV5-6 with TRBJ2-4; 7 bases fit TRBD1. Unmatched junction bases numbered 10, after V lost 3 bases and J lost 1 base. The CDR3 is made up of 17 amino acids. Germline V gene data show CDR1 as SGHDT and CDR2 as YYEEEE. CDR3 region: CASSWGTVGWAKNIQYF. As DNA, the CDR3 is TGTGCCAGCAGCTGGGGGACAGTGGGGTGGGCCAAAAACATTCAGTACTTC.

This sequence joins TRBV5-1 and TRBJ2-3; no firm D call. V lost 0 bases to trimming and J lost 6 bases, with 11 bases between them. Germline V gene data show CDR1 as SGHRS and CDR2 as YFSETQ. This CDR3 spans 14 amino acids. The CDR3 loop reads CASSLGSTEDTQYF. The DNA of the CDR3 is TGCGCCAGCAGCTTGGGTTCTACGGAGGATACGCAGTATTTT.

The rearrangement uses TRBV19 and TRBJ1-2, with TRBD1 as a possible D gene (5 bases). Germline lookup yields CDR1 LNHDA and CDR2 SQIVND (reference sequence). Trimming cost V 7 bases and J 2 bases, with 8 bases left between them. The length of the CDR3 is 12 residues. The DNA for the CDR3 is TGTGCCAGTAACAGGCAGAACTATGGCTACACCTTC. Its translation: CASNRQNYGYTF.

In nucleotides, the CDR3 is TGCAGCGTTGAAGGGACAGGAGGGGGCTACACCTTC. As protein: CSVEGTGGGYTF. The rearrangement uses TRBV29-1 and TRBJ1-2; 7 positions match TRBD1. This CDR3 is 12 amino acids long. J gave up 8 bases and V 1 base, and 4 bases lay outside the gene matches. Germline-derived CDR1 and CDR2 are SQVTM and ANQGSEA.

The rearrangement links TRBV7-3 to TRBJ2-1, with a possible D match to TRBD2 (5 bases). V lost 2 bases and J lost 2, with 13 bases in between. In germline, CDR1 is SGHTA, CDR2 FQGTGA. CDR3 size: 16 residues. DNA for the CDR3: TGTGCCAGCAGCTTATCGAGGGCTGGGGCCTACAATGAGCAGTTCTTC. Translating gives CASSLSRAGAYNEQFF.

This chain links TRBV2 with TRBJ1-1; 9 nucleotides align to TRBD1. The junction had 1 base not matched to a gene; V was cut back by 5 bases and J by 6 bases. CDR1 SNHLY and CDR2 FYNNEI come from the germline V gene. The CDR3 consists of 12 residues. CDR3 loop: CASSRQGAEAFF. In DNA form, the CDR3 reads TGTGCCAGCAGTCGACAGGGGGCTGAAGCTTTCTTT.